This T cell receptor beta chain was found in a study of blood T cell repertoires in COVID-19. Across the study: Samples representing acute and convalescent COVID-19 were sourced from the United States, Italy and Spain.

Data came from immunoSEQ multiplex PCR; TCRdb stores just in-frame clones and leaves some out. The sample yields some 230,000 clones, 80% to 90% seen once. The CDR3 length is 14 residues. Germline values: CDR1 SGHAT, CDR2 FQNNGV. With V trimmed by 5 bases and J by 5 bases, 3 bases remained unmatched. J is TRBJ1-4 and V is TRBV11-2, with 9 bases matching TRBD1. What was sequenced was peripheral blood. The receptor was derived from an older woman who had recovered from COVID-19. CDR3 sequence: CASSRDRANEKLFF. The CDR3 coding sequence is TGTGCCAGCAGCCGGGACAGGGCCAATGAAAAACTGTTTTTT.